Listed below are T cell receptor beta chains from one sample, sequenced in a study of T cells in Graves' hyperthyroidism and ophthalmopathy. MiXCR was run by TCRdb on the multiplex PCR reads, yielding one entry per CDR3 protein. The data contain a few hundred thousand distinct CDR3 sequences, about 18% of them singletons. The sample comprised blood. The receptors stem from a woman aged 45-59 years with Graves' hyperthyroidism. Each CDR3 is given with its conserved first and last residue. A D gene is named only where the DNA matches it firmly. Clone sizes are given selectively: once, few, many, or a class where the clone is expanded.

.	TRBJ1-4	TRBV6-1	14	.	CASRKTSSNEKLFF
TRBD2	TRBJ2-1	TRBV2	15	many	CASSAGSGRANEQFF
.	TRBJ1-1	TRBV9	15	few	CASTLGASEITEAFF
TRBD2	TRBJ2-1	TRBV12-3/TRBV12-4	17	.	CASRPRTSGDTYNEQFF
.	TRBJ1-2	TRBV16	14	.	CASSQSQGNYGYTF
TRBD2	TRBJ2-1	TRBV11-3	15	many	CASSQTSGSYNEQFF
.	TRBJ2-1	TRBV11-2	14	medium-sized	CASSLYQTTNEQFF
.	TRBJ1-6	TRBV18	13	.	CASPPYANSPLHF
.	TRBJ2-5	TRBV9	16	.	CASSVARGGMGETQYF
.	TRBJ1-1	TRBV20-1	13	.	CSAAGGLETEAFF
TRBD1	TRBJ1-2	TRBV27	15	many	CASSSSGQGNYGYTF
.	TRBJ2-3	TRBV9	16	.	CASSAYSGASTDTQYF
TRBD2	TRBJ2-5	TRBV19	15	few	CASSTGDPSGTSQYF
.	TRBJ1-1	TRBV7-3	14	few	CASSLTARGHEAFF
TRBD2	TRBJ2-1	TRBV6-6	16	many	CASSYSIAGGGNEQFF
.	TRBJ1-1	TRBV5-1	14	many	CASSSGEWNTEAFF
TRBD2	TRBJ2-2	TRBV7-3	18	.	CASSLKSLPSGNTGELFF
.	TRBJ1-3	TRBV11-2	11	many	CASSLSVPIYF
TRBD1	TRBJ1-2	TRBV12-3/TRBV12-4	12	many	CASSVGQAGYTF
.	TRBJ1-2	TRBV12-3/TRBV12-4	13	many	CASSLGSGLGYTF
.	TRBJ2-7	TRBV19	13	few	CASSRERSYEQYF
.	TRBJ1-2	TRBV6-1	14	once	CASSELGVGDGYTF
TRBD2	TRBJ2-7	TRBV7-9	15	many	CASSFGGSGRDEQYF
TRBD1	TRBJ1-1	TRBV12-3/TRBV12-4	13	few	CASPGAQGAAAFF
.	TRBJ1-2	TRBV20-1	12	few	CSARPDTGGYTF
.	TRBJ2-3	TRBV4-1	19	.	CASSQDVYGGRGDTDTQYF
TRBD1	TRBJ1-4	TRBV7-3	15	.	CASSQQTGTNEKLFF
TRBD1	TRBJ2-5	TRBV12-3/TRBV12-4	17	many	CASSLTYRGADVETQYF
.	TRBJ1-1	TRBV6-1	13	many	CASSYDMNTEAFF
.	TRBJ1-3	TRBV6-1	15	.	CASSEALVSGNTIYF
.	TRBJ2-5	TRBV12-3/TRBV12-4	15	many	CASSIRDSGRETQYF
.	TRBJ1-1	TRBV5-8	13	few	CASRVRGSPEAFF
TRBD1	TRBJ2-1	TRBV7-9	14	few	CASSTGTGQSEQFF
.	TRBJ2-1	TRBV9	13	.	CASSVSLRNEQFF
.	TRBJ2-2	TRBV27	14	few	CATYPSGHAGELFF
TRBD1	TRBJ1-1	TRBV7-8	16	.	CASSYGTGGVDTEAFF
.	TRBJ1-5	TRBV6-1	17	.	CASSEALPGDSNQPQHF
.	TRBJ2-1	TRBV3-1	15	.	CASSQSGTSYNEQFF
.	TRBJ1-2	TRBV10-3	13	.	CAISDQEIYGYTF
TRBD2	TRBJ2-7	TRBV20-1	13	many	CSAQREDSYEQYF
TRBD1	TRBJ2-3	TRBV18	16	few	CASSPPGQGDTDTQYF